This T cell receptor beta chain emerged from a study of blood T cell repertoires in COVID-19. Overall study: The cDNA or gDNA used as material had been derived from T cells, B-cell-depleted T cells, or PBMCs.

Germline CDR1 WNHNN, CDR2 SYGVQD (reference sequence). The V and J ends lost 0 bases and 1 base respectively, with 18 bases between them. This CDR3 region has 19 residues. There are a few counts of this clone. Per the original data handling: Amplification of reference gene primers was used by the study to estimate nucleated cell counts. TCRdb's copy holds only in-frame clones and misses some; the assay was immunoSEQ multiplex PCR. V and J calls and clone size follow that table, whereas D and trimming were derived from the DNA. The sample includes 160,000 or so clones, more than 65% of them seen just once.

This receptor was identified in a woman in her forties or fifties with acute or convalescent COVID-19. The gene calls are TRBV10-1 and TRBJ2-2; possibly TRBD1 for D (6 bases). Sequences were obtained from peripheral blood. The chain's CDR3 is CASSESYLDGQKNTGELFF. The DNA for the CDR3 is TGCGCCAGCAGTGAGTCTTACTTAGATGGACAGAAGAACACCGGGGAGCTGTTTTTT.